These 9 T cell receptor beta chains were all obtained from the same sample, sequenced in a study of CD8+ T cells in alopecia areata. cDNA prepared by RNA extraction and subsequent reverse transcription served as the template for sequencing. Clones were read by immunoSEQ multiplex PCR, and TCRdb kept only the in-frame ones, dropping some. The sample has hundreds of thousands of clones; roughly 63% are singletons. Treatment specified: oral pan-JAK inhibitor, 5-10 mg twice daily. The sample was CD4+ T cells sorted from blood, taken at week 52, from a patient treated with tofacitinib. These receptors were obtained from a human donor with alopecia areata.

CDR3 loop: CASSATDRWREKLFF. Written as DNA, the CDR3 is TGTGCCAGCAGCGCAACTGACAGGTGGCGGGAAAAACTGTTTTTT. The chain has TRBV7-9 and TRBJ1-4; D possibly corresponds to TRBD1 (6 bases). This CDR3 is built from 15 residues. The germline V gene encodes CDR1 SEHNR and CDR2 FQNEAQ (reference sequence). V was pared by 5 bases and J by 8 bases, with 18 bases between.

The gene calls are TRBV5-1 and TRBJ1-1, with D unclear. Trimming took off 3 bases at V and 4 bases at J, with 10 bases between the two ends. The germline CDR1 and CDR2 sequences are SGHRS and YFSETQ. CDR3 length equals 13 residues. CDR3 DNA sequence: TGCGCCAGCAGCTGGGTAGATAGCACTGAAGCTTTCTTT. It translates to CASSWVDSTEAFF.

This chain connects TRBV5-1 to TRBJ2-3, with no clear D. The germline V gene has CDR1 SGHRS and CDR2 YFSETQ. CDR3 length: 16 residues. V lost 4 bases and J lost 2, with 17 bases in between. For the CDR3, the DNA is TGCGCCAGCAGCACCGGGCGTAGGAACCCCACAGATACGCAGTATTTT. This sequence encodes CASSTGRRNPTDTQYF.

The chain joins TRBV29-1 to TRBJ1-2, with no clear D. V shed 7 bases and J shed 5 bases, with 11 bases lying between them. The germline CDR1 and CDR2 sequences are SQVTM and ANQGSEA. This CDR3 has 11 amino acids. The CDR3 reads CSAASGYGYTF. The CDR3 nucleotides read TGCAGCGCTGCGTCGGGGTATGGCTACACCTTC.

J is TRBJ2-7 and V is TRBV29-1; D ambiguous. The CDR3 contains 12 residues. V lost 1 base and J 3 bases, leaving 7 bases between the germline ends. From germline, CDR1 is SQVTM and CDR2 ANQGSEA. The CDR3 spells CSVEGSGYEQYF. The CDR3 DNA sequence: TGCAGCGTTGAAGGGTCCGGCTACGAGCAGTACTTC.

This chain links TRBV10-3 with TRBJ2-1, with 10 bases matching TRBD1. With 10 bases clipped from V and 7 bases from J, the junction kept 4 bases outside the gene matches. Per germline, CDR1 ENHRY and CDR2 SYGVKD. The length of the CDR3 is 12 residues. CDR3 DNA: TGTGCCACCCGGGACAGGGGAAATGAGCAGTTCTTC. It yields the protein CATRDRGNEQFF.

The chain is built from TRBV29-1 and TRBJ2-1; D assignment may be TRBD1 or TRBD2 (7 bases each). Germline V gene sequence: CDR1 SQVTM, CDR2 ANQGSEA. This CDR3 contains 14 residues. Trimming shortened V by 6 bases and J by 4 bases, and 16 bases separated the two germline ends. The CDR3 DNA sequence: TGCAGCGTCGGGGGGACAGCAACTTACAATGAGCAGTTCTTC. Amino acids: CSVGGTATYNEQFF.

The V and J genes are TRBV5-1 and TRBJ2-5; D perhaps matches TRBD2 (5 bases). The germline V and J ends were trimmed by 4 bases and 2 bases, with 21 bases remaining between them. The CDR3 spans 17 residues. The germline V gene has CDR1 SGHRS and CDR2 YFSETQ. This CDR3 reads CASSPRTPFGGQETQYF. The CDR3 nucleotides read TGCGCCAGCAGCCCTAGAACTCCCTTTGGAGGTCAAGAGACCCAGTACTTC.

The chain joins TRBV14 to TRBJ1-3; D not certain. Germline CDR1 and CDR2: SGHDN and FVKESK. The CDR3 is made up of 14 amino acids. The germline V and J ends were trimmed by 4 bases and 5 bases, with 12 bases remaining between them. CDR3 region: CASSPVDYRNTIYF. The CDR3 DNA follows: TGTGCCAGCAGCCCCGTGGACTACAGAAACACCATATATTTT. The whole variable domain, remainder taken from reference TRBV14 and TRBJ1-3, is EAGVTQFPSHSVIEKGQTVTLRCDPISGHDNLYWYRRVMGKEIKFLLHFVKESKQDESGMPNNRFLAERTGGTYSTLKVQPAELEDSGVYFCASSPVDYRNTIYFGEGSWLTVV.